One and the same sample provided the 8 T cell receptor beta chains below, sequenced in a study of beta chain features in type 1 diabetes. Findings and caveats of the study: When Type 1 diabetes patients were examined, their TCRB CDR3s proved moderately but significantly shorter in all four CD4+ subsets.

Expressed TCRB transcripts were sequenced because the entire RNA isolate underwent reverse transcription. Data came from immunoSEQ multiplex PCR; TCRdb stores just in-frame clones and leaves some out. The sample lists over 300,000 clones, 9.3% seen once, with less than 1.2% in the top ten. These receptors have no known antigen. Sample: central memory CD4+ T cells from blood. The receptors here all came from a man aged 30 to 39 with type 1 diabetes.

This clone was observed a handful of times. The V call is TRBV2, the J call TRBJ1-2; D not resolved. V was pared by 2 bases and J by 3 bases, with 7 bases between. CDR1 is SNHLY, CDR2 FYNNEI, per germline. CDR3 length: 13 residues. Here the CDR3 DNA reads TGTGCCAGCAGTGAAAACAGCGACTATGGCTACACCTTC. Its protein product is CASSENSDYGYTF.

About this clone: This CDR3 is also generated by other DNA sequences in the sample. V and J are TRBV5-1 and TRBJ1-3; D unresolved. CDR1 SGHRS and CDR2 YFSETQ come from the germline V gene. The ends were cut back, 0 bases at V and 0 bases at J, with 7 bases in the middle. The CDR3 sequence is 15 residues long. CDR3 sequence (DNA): TGCGCCAGCAGCTTGGGTACAGCCTCTGGAAACACCATATATTTT. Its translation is CASSLGTASGNTIYF. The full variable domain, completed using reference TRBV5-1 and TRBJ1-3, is KAGVTQTPRYLIKTRGQQVTLSCSPISGHRSVSWYQQTPGQGLQFLFEYFSETQRNKGNFPGRFSGRQFSNSRSEMNVSTLELGDSALYLCASSLGTASGNTIYFGEGSWLTVV.

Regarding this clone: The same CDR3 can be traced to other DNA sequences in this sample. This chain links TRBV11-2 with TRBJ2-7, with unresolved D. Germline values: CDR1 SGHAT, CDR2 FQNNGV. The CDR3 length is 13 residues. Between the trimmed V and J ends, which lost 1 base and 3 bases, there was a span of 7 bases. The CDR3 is CASSLGVFYEQYF. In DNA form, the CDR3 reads TGTGCCAGCAGCTTAGGCGTTTTCTACGAGCAGTACTTC.

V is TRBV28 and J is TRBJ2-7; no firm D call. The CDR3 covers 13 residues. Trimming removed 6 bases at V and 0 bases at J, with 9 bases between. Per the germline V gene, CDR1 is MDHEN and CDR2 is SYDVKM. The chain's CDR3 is CASSYPGSYEQYF. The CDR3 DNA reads TGTGCCAGCAGCTACCCCGGCTCCTACGAGCAGTACTTC. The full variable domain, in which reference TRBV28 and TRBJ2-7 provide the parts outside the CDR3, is DVKVTQSSRYLVKRTGEKVFLECVQDMDHENMFWYRQDPGLGLRLIYFSYDVKMKEKGDIPEGYSVSREKKERFSLILESASTNQTSMYLCASSYPGSYEQYFGPGTRLTVT.

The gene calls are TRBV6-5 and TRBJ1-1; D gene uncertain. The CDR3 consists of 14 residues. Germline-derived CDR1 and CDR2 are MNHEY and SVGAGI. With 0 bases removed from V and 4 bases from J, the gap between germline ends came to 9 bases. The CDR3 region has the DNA TGTGCCAGCAGTTACTCCCCGGGAAGCACTGAAGCTTTCTTT. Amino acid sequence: CASSYSPGSTEAFF.

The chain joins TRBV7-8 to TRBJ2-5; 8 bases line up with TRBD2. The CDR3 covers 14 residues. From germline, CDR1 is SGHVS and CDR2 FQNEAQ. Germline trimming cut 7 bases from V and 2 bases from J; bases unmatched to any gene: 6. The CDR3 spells CASTERGPQETQYF. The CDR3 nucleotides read TGTGCCAGCACAGAGCGGGGGCCGCAAGAGACCCAGTACTTC.

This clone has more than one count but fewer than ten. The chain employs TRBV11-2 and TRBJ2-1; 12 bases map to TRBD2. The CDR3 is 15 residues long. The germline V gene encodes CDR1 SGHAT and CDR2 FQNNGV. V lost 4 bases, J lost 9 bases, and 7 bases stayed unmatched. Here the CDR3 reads CASSSSSGGAGEQFF. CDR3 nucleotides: TGTGCCAGCAGCTCCTCTAGCGGGGGGGCAGGTGAGCAGTTCTTC.

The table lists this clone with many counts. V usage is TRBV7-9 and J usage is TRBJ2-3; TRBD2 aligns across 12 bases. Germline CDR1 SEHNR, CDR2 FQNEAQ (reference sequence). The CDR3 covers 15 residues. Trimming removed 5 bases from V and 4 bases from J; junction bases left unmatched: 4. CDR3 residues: CASSRTSGEADTQYF. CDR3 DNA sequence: TGTGCCAGCAGCCGGACTAGCGGGGAGGCAGATACGCAGTATTTT. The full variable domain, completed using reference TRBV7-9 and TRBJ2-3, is DTGVSQNPRHKITKRGQNVTFRCDPISEHNRLYWYRQTLGQGPEFLTYFQNEAQLEKSRLLSDRFSAERPKGSFSTLEIQRTEQGDSAMYLCASSRTSGEADTQYFGPGTRLTVL.